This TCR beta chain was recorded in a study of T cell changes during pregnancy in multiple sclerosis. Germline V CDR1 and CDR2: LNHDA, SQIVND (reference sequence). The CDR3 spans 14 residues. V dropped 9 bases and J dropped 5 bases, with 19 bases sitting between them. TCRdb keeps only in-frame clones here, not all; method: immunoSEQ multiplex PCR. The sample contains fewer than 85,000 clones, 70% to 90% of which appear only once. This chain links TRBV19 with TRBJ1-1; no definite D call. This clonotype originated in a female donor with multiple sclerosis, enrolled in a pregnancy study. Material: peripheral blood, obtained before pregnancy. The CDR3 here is CASGTREMGTEAFF. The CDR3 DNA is TGTGCCAGCGGAACGAGGGAAATGGGAACTGAAGCTTTCTTT.